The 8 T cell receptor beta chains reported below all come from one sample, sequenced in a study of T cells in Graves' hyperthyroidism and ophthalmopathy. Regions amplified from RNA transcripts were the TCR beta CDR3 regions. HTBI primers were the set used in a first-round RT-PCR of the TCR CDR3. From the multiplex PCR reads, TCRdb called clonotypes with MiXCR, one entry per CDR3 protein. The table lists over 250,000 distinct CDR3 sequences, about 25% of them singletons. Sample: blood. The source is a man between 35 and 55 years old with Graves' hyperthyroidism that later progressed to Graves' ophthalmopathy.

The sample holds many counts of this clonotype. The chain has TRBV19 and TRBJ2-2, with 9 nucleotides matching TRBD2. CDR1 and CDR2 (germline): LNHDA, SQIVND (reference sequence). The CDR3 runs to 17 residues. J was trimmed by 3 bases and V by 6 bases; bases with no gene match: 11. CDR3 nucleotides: TGTGCCAGTAGATGGGGGGGACTAGCCGCGGACACCGGGGAGCTGTTTTTT. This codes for CASRWGGLAADTGELFF. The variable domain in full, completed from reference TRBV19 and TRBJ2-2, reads DGGITQSPKYLFRKEGQNVTLSCEQNLNHDAMYWYRQDPGQGLRLIYYSQIVNDFQKGDIAEGYSVSREKKESFPLTVTSAQKNPTAFYLCASRWGGLAADTGELFFGEGSRLTVL.

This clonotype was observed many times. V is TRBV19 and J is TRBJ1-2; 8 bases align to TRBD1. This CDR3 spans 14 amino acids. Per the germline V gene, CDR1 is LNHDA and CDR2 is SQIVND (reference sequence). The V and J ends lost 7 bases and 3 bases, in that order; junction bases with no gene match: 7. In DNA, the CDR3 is TGTGCCAGTAACGATGGACAGGGTGACTATGGCTACACCTTC. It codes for CASNDGQGDYGYTF. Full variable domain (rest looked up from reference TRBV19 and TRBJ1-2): DGGITQSPKYLFRKEGQNVTLSCEQNLNHDAMYWYRQDPGQGLRLIYYSQIVNDFQKGDIAEGYSVSREKKESFPLTVTSAQKNPTAFYLCASNDGQGDYGYTFGSGTRLTVV.

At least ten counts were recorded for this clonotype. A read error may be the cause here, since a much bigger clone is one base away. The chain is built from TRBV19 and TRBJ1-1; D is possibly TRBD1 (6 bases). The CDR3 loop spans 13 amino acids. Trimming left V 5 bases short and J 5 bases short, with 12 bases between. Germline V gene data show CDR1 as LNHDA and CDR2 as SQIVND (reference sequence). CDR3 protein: CASSASRGTEAFF. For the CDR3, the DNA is TGTGCCAGTAGTGCAAGCAGGGGAACTGAAGCTTTCTTT. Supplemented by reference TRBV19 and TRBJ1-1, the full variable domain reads DGGITQSPKYLFRKEGQNVTLSCEQNLNHDAMYWYRQDPGQGLRLIYYSQIVNDFQKGDIAEGYSVSREKKESFPLTVTSAQKNPTAFYLCASSASRGTEAFFGQGTRLTVV.

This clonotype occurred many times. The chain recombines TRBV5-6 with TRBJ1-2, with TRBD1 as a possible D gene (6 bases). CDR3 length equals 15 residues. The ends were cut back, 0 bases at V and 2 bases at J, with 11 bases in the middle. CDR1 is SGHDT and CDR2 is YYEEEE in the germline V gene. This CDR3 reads CASSLAQGLNYGYTF. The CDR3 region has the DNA TGTGCCAGCAGCTTGGCTCAGGGGCTCAACTATGGCTACACCTTC.

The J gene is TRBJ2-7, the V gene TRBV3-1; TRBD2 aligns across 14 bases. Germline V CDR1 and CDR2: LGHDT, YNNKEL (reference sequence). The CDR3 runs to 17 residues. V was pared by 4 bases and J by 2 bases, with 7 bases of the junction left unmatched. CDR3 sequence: CASSRGTSGSTAYEQYF. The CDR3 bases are TGTGCCAGCAGCCGCGGGACTAGCGGGAGTACGGCCTACGAGCAGTACTTC.

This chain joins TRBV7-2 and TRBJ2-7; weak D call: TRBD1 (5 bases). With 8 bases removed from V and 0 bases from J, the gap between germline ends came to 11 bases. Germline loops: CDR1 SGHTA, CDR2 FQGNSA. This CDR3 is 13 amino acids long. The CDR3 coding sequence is TGTGCCAGCCACTTGGGGCGCTCCTACGAGCAGTACTTC. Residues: CASHLGRSYEQYF.

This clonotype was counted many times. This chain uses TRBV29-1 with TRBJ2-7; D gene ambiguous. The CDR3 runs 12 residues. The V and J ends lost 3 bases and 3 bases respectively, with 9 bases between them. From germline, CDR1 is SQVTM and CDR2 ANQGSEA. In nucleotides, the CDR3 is TGCAGCGTTGAGTGGCGGAACTACGAGCAGTACTTC. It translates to CSVEWRNYEQYF.

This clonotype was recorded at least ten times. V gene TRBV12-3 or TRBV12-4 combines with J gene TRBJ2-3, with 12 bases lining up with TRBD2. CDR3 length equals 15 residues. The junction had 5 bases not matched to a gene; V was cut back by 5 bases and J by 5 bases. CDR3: CASSPSGRAVDTQYF. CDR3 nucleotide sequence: TGTGCCAGCAGTCCTAGCGGGAGGGCCGTAGATACGCAGTATTTT.